Presented here are 14 T cell receptor beta chains from one specimen sequenced in a study of CXCR3-negative and CXCR3-positive naive CD8 T cells. Overall study results and limits: For CXCR3-positive naive cells, TRB CDR3s were more hydrophobic than those of CXCR3-negative naive cells.

These receptors lack a known antigen. All TRB cDNA libraries came from 5' RACE performed with UMI labels. TCRdb re-called the 5' RACE reads and shows each CDR3 protein once, DNA omitted. The sample totals roughly 110,000 distinct CDR3 sequences. The sample consisted of naive CXCR3+ CD8+ T cells from blood. Subset defined: CD45RO-CCR7+CD27+CD95- naive CD8+ T cells expressing CXCR3 (TNR3+). These TCRs come from a human donor in good health. Some clones in this sample may be carry-over from other donors' samples.

The chain is built from TRBV27 and TRBJ1-5. Looked up from germline, CDR1 is MNHEY and CDR2 is SMNVEV (reference sequence). This CDR3 has 14 amino acids. CDR3 region: CASSLVGNIQPQHF.

V gene TRBV28 combines with J gene TRBJ2-7. This CDR3 has 14 amino acids. Germline values: CDR1 MDHEN, CDR2 SYDVKM. CDR3 protein: CASSRGTAAYEQYF.

V is TRBV29-1 and J is TRBJ2-1; TCRdb calls TRBD1, which cannot be checked without DNA. Germline values: CDR1 SQVTM, CDR2 ANQGSEA. The length of the CDR3 is 13 residues. CDR3 protein: CSVASPVDNEQFF.

V usage is TRBV3-1 and J usage is TRBJ2-7; without DNA, the TCRdb call of TRBD1 cannot be checked. The CDR3 runs 14 residues. Germline-derived CDR1 and CDR2 are LGHDT and YNNKEL (reference sequence). This CDR3 reads CASGAGTGDYEQYF.

The chain has TRBV21-1 and TRBJ2-7; TCRdb's assignment of TRBD1 cannot be checked, as there is no DNA. TRBV21-1 is annotated as a pseudogene. There are 19 residues in the CDR3. The chain's CDR3 is CASSKITGQGAESSYEQYF.

The J gene is TRBJ2-5, the V gene TRBV11-2; TCRdb outputs TRBD2, but without DNA this stays unchecked. This CDR3 has 15 amino acids. The germline CDR1 and CDR2 sequences are SGHAT and FQNNGV. The CDR3 sequence: CASSSLAGVQETQYF.

The chain uses TRBV28 and TRBJ1-5; the D gene TCRdb calls, TRBD1, cannot be checked with no DNA. The length of the CDR3 is 14 residues. Per germline, CDR1 MDHEN and CDR2 SYDVKM. This CDR3 is CASSLGQGHQPQHF.

The chain couples TRBV28 to TRBJ1-2. The CDR3 runs to 13 residues. Germline CDR1 reads MDHEN; CDR2 reads SYDVKM. Here the CDR3 reads CASSVTRNYGYTF.

This chain joins TRBV7-8 and TRBJ2-7; TCRdb selects TRBD1, and the lack of DNA leaves this call unchecked. The CDR3 is 13 amino acids. Germline lookup yields CDR1 SGHVS and CDR2 FQNEAQ. The CDR3 loop reads CASSLDAGVEQYF.

The rearrangement uses TRBV7-9 and TRBJ2-5; TCRdb outputs TRBD1, but without DNA this stays unchecked. The CDR3 is 16 residues long. The germline gives CDR1 SEHNR, CDR2 FQNEAQ (reference sequence). CDR3 amino acids: CASSPRGEARRETQYF.

The chain carries TRBV24-1 and TRBJ2-1; TCRdb proposes TRBD1, but this gene call is untestable without DNA. CDR3 length: 16 amino acids. The V gene's germline CDR1 is KGHDR and CDR2 SFDVKD. The CDR3 here is CATSGALGGPYNEQFF.

The rearrangement joins TRBV14 to TRBJ1-1. CDR1 SGHDN and CDR2 FVKESK come from the germline V gene. This CDR3 comprises 12 residues. CDR3 amino acids: CASSQGWTEAFF.

This chain links TRBV21-1 with TRBJ2-7; TCRdb gives TRBD2 as the D gene, but with no DNA this cannot be confirmed. TRBV21-1 is a recognized pseudogene. There are 16 residues in the CDR3. The chain's CDR3 is CASSKARGALSYEQYF.

The chain recombines TRBV11-2 with TRBJ2-3. This CDR3 has 18 amino acids. From germline, CDR1 is SGHAT and CDR2 FQNNGV. CDR3: CASSLPQASTFNSDTQYF. The full variable domain, rest sourced from reference TRBV11-2 and TRBJ2-3, is EAGVAQSPRYKIIEKRQSVAFWCNPISGHATLYWYQQILGQGPKLLIQFQNNGVVDDSQLPKDRFSAERLKGVDSTLKIQPAKLEDSAVYLCASSLPQASTFNSDTQYFGPGTRLTVL.